Shown below are 17 T cell receptor beta chains from a single sample sequenced in a study of blood T cell repertoires in COVID-19. This table comes from immunoSEQ multiplex PCR, and its TCRdb copy is limited to in-frame clones, with some not included. This table holds about 50,000 clones, approximately 85% found once. Sequenced input: peripheral blood. Every receptor here comes from a human donor in a cohort sampled during active COVID-19. The donor label of this sample is uncertain.

The sample holds a few counts of this clone. The chain has TRBV6-6 and TRBJ2-7; TRBD2 might be the D (5 bases). CDR1 is MNHNY and CDR2 is SVGAGI in the germline V gene (reference sequence). Trimming removed 7 bases from V and 4 bases from J, with 8 bases in between. This CDR3 region has 11 residues. CDR3 in DNA: TGTGCCAGCATGGGCGGGTACGAGCAGTACTTC. Residues: CASMGGYEQYF.

This rearrangement joins TRBV28 to TRBJ2-1, with D uncertain. Germline CDR1 MDHEN, CDR2 SYDVKM. Trimming took 6 bases from V and 10 from J, leaving 13 bases between them. The CDR3 consists of 12 residues. The DNA of the CDR3 is TGTGCCAGCAGCGTGGGCCACGGCGAGCAGTTCTTC. It translates to CASSVGHGEQFF.

This sequence joins TRBV5-1 and TRBJ2-7, with 12 nucleotides matching TRBD1. This CDR3 is built from 15 residues. Germline V CDR1 and CDR2: SGHRS, YFSETQ. The junction had 9 bases not matched to a gene; V was cut back by 4 bases and J by 7 bases. CDR3 in amino acids: CASSNQGQGAREQYF. CDR3 nucleotides: TGCGCCAGCAGCAATCAGGGACAGGGGGCAAGGGAGCAGTACTTC.

J is TRBJ1-2 and V is TRBV3-1 (or the pseudogene TRBV3-2); D gene unclear. This CDR3 comprises 14 residues. Trimming removed 1 base from V and 1 base from J, with 7 bases in between. The germline V gene encodes CDR1 LGHDT and CDR2 YNNKEL (reference sequence). CDR3 sequence reads: CASSQGQYNYGYTF. The CDR3 nucleotides read TGTGCCAGCAGCCAAGGCCAGTATAACTATGGCTACACCTTC.

The gene calls are TRBV30 and TRBJ1-1; TRBD1 might be the D (6 bases). Trimming stripped 3 bases from V and 11 bases from J, with 16 bases between. The CDR3 spans 12 residues. The germline CDR1 and CDR2 sequences are GTSNPN and SVGIG (reference sequence). CDR3 nucleotides: TGTGCCTGGAGCGGAACGGGGGGGCTGGCTTTCTTT. Amino acid sequence: CAWSGTGGLAFF. The full variable domain, completed using reference TRBV30 and TRBJ1-1, is SQTIHQWPATLVQPVGSPLSLECTVEGTSNPNLYWYRQAAGRGLQLLFYSVGIGQISSEVPQNLSASRPQDRQFILSSKKLLLSDSGFYLCAWSGTGGLAFFGQGTRLTVV.

This chain uses TRBV6-1 with TRBJ1-6; unclear D gene. CDR1 is MNHNS and CDR2 is SASEGT in the germline V gene. This CDR3 contains 17 residues. V was clipped by 4 bases and J by 0 bases, with 13 bases between them. The CDR3 reads CASSGNPLSSYNSPLHF. The CDR3 region has the DNA TGTGCCAGCAGTGGTAATCCCCTGAGCTCCTATAATTCACCCCTCCACTTT.

The CDR3 reads CASGLAGGLGYEQYF. The CDR3 DNA is TGTGCTAGTGGTTTGGCCGGGGGTCTGGGCTACGAGCAGTACTTC. The rearrangement joins TRBV12-5 to TRBJ2-7, with D possibly TRBD2 on 6 matching bases. Trimming shortened V by 1 base and J by 3 bases, and 13 bases separated the two germline ends. CDR1 and CDR2 (germline): LGHNT, FRNRAP. The CDR3 extends over 15 amino acids.

Here the CDR3 DNA reads TGTGCCAGCAGCAATCCCCGGGGGAATCAGCCCCAGCATTTT. As protein: CASSNPRGNQPQHF. V is TRBV28 and J is TRBJ1-5; perhaps TRBD1 as D (5 bases). The CDR3 extends over 14 amino acids. Trimming pared 6 bases from V and 4 bases from J, leaving 13 bases between. Germline V gene sequence: CDR1 MDHEN, CDR2 SYDVKM. Looking up the rest from reference TRBV28 and TRBJ1-5 gives the full variable domain: DVKVTQSSRYLVKRTGEKVFLECVQDMDHENMFWYRQDPGLGLRLIYFSYDVKMKEKGDIPEGYSVSREKKERFSLILESASTNQTSMYLCASSNPRGNQPQHFGDGTRLSIL.

The rearrangement joins TRBV2 to TRBJ1-5; maybe TRBD1 (6 bases). CDR1 and CDR2 from the germline V gene are SNHLY and FYNNEI. The CDR3 has 14 amino acids. V dropped 7 bases and J dropped 5 bases, with 15 bases sitting between them. CDR3 in DNA: TGTGCCAGCACCCTGGACAGCCAGTATCAGCCCCAGCATTTT. Protein product: CASTLDSQYQPQHF.

This chain links TRBV19 with TRBJ1-5; D uncertain. CDR3 length equals 14 residues. Germline V CDR1 and CDR2: LNHDA, SQIVND (reference sequence). Between the trimmed V and J ends, which lost 3 bases and 4 bases, there was a span of 10 bases. The CDR3 region is CASSMGSGNQPQHF. CDR3 nucleotides: TGTGCCAGTAGTATGGGGAGCGGAAATCAGCCCCAGCATTTT.

V is TRBV5-4 and J is TRBJ2-5; 7 bases are a match to TRBD2. Germline V gene lookup returns CDR1 SGHNT and CDR2 YYREEE (reference sequence). CDR3 length: 15 amino acids. Trimming removed 4 bases from V and 5 bases from J; junction bases left unmatched: 11. CDR3 sequence: CASSPRLAGPETQYF. The CDR3 coding sequence is TGTGCCAGCAGCCCCCGACTAGCAGGTCCCGAGACCCAGTACTTC.

The chain employs TRBV6-5 and TRBJ2-3; maybe TRBD1 (5 bases). The length of the CDR3 is 12 residues. V was pared by 4 bases and J by 6 bases, with 8 bases between. CDR1 and CDR2 (germline): MNHEY, SVGAGI. The CDR3 loop is CASSSQGDTQYF. The CDR3 DNA sequence: TGTGCCAGCAGTTCCCAGGGTGATACGCAGTATTTT.

J is TRBJ2-3 and V is TRBV19; TRBD2 might be the D (6 bases). Trimming stripped 0 bases from V and 0 bases from J, with 7 bases between. Germline assignment: CDR1 LNHDA and CDR2 SQIVND (reference sequence). This CDR3 comprises 15 residues. The CDR3 sequence: CASSIDAGSTDTQYF. The CDR3 region has the DNA TGTGCCAGTAGTATAGATGCGGGGAGCACAGATACGCAGTATTTT.

This clone was recorded once. The chain links TRBV5-1 to TRBJ2-2; the match to TRBD2 covers 8 bases. The CDR3 covers 15 residues. After removal of 4 bases from V and 6 bases from J, the junction contained 8 bases not matched to a gene. In germline, CDR1 is SGHRS, CDR2 YFSETQ. The CDR3 region is CASSDEGLASGELFF. Here the CDR3 DNA reads TGCGCCAGCAGCGATGAAGGACTAGCTTCCGGGGAGCTGTTTTTT.

This chain links TRBV10-3 with TRBJ1-2, with 12 bases lining up with TRBD1. The CDR3 has 14 residues. Losses at the gene ends were 8 bases for V and 6 bases for J; bases not matched to a gene: 7. Germline CDR1 ENHRY, CDR2 SYGVKD. The CDR3 reads CAIYRDRGLDGYTF. The CDR3 coding sequence is TGTGCCATCTACCGGGACAGGGGGCTCGATGGCTACACCTTC.

This clone appeared a single time. V is TRBV28 and J is TRBJ1-2; D gene unclear. Germline-derived CDR1 and CDR2 are MDHEN and SYDVKM. The CDR3 consists of 12 residues. The ends were cut back, 10 bases at V and 3 bases at J, with 12 bases in the middle. The CDR3 spells CATTETDYGYTF. CDR3 nucleotides: TGTGCCACCACAGAGACGGACTATGGCTACACCTTC.

The chain links TRBV7-2 to TRBJ2-3; 11 bases are a match to TRBD2. The CDR3 is 15 amino acids. The V gene's germline CDR1 is SGHTA and CDR2 FQGNSA. Germline trimming cut 5 bases from V and 3 bases from J; bases unmatched to any gene: 4. This CDR3 is CASSTRLAGTDTQYF. The CDR3 nucleotides are TGTGCCAGCAGCACCAGACTAGCGGGGACAGATACGCAGTATTTT.